These T cell receptor beta chains were read from a single sample in a study of vaccination and CD4 T cells after COVID-19. No cognate antigen is known for these TCRs. A single record per CDR3 protein comes from TCRdb applying MiXCR to the PCR reads. The table has fewer than 10,000 distinct CDR3 sequences, 30% to 40% seen once. Sequenced material: CD4+ T cells from blood, cultured in vitro. These receptors were taken from a human donor in good health. CDR3s include the opening cysteine and the closing phenylalanine or tryptophan. The order of the fields is D gene, clone size, J gene, CDR3 length, V gene, CDR3 protein, CDR3 DNA. D genes are given only for firm matches. A row's size may be missing; if present it is once, few, many or a size class.

NA NA TRBJ1-3 17 TRBV4-2 CASSQVTGGFSGNTIYF TGTGCCAGCAGCCAAGTCACGGGGGGATTCTCTGGAAACACCATATATTTT
NA few TRBJ2-1 11 TRBV14 CASSAHRKQFF TGTGCCAGCAGCGCTCACCGGAAGCAGTTCTTC
NA NA TRBJ1-5 13 TRBV5-4 CASSPGDNQPQHF TGTGCCAGCAGCCCAGGGGACAATCAGCCCCAGCATTTT
NA few TRBJ1-2 13 TRBV28 CASSLGVTRGYTF TGTGCCAGCAGTTTAGGGGTTACTCGGGGCTACACCTTC
NA NA TRBJ2-4 13 TRBV21-1 CASTDGGVGIQYF TGTGCCAGCACCGACGGGGGGGTCGGCATTCAGTACTTC
TRBD2 NA TRBJ2-1 14 TRBV7-9 CASSLSGTTNEQFF TGTGCCAGCAGCTTAAGCGGGACTACCAATGAGCAGTTCTTC
NA NA TRBJ2-1 13 TRBV23-1 CASSQSWVNEQFF TGCGCCAGCAGTCAATCGTGGGTGAATGAGCAGTTCTTC
NA few TRBJ1-2 12 TRBV6-2/TRBV6-3 CASSYQGAVYTF TGTGCCAGCAGTTACCAGGGTGCGGTCTACACCTTC
NA NA TRBJ1-6 14 TRBV20-1 CSAFVGRHNSPLHF TGCAGTGCGTTCGTGGGACGGCATAATTCACCCCTCCACTTT
TRBD2 few TRBJ2-5 15 TRBV19 CASSPLPRGGETQYF TGTGCCAGTAGTCCACTCCCGCGCGGGGGGGAGACCCAGTACTTC
NA few TRBJ1-6 14 TRBV2 CASSDIGDNSPLHF TGTGCCAGCAGTGACATAGGGGATAATTCACCCCTCCACTTT
NA NA TRBJ2-3 14 TRBV7-9 CASSYAGNTDTQYF TGTGCCAGCAGCTACGCAGGGAATACGGATACGCAGTATTTT
TRBD1 few TRBJ2-2 15 TRBV28 CASSLAGGLAGELFF TGTGCCAGCAGTTTAGCAGGGGGCCTAGCCGGGGAGCTGTTTTTT
NA NA TRBJ2-7 13 TRBV18 CASSPLGAYEQYF TGTGCCAGCTCACCATTGGGGGCTTACGAGCAGTACTTC
TRBD1 few TRBJ2-3 13 TRBV19 CASADRGTDTQYF TGTGCCAGTGCGGACAGGGGCACAGATACGCAGTATTTT
TRBD1 NA TRBJ1-4 14 TRBV2 CASRQGQNGEKLFF TGTGCCAGCCGACAGGGGCAGAATGGCGAAAAACTGTTTTTT
NA once TRBJ1-2 14 TRBV3-1 CASSQGSGRGGYTF TGTGCCAGCAGCCAAGGGTCAGGTCGAGGTGGCTACACCTTC
NA few TRBJ1-2 14 TRBV28 CASIAQTAGNGYTF TGTGCCAGCATTGCACAAACCGCGGGGAATGGCTACACCTTC
NA NA TRBJ2-7 14 TRBV6-5 CASSYSTSSYEQYF TGTGCCAGCAGTTACTCGACTAGCTCCTACGAGCAGTACTTC
NA NA TRBJ2-5 12 TRBV30 CAWSVQGETQYF TGTGCCTGGAGTGTCCAGGGGGAGACCCAGTACTTC
NA few TRBJ1-1 13 TRBV19 CASSIQGGTEAFF TGTGCCAGTAGTATCCAGGGAGGCACTGAAGCTTTCTTT
TRBD1 once TRBJ1-5 16 TRBV28 CASSVHRGKRDQPQHF TGTGCCAGCAGTGTTCACAGGGGGAAACGGGATCAGCCCCAGCATTTT
NA NA TRBJ2-7 13 TRBV20-1 CSASYGNSYEQYF TGCAGTGCTAGTTACGGGAACTCCTACGAGCAGTACTTC
TRBD2 NA TRBJ2-1 14 TRBV7-7 CASSLAFTGGEQFF TGTGCTAGCAGCTTAGCCTTCACGGGAGGTGAGCAGTTCTTC
NA NA TRBJ2-3 19 TRBV7-8 CASSLGATGLGTHRDTQYF TGTGCCAGCAGCTTAGGGGCGACGGGCTTGGGGACACACAGAGATACGCAGTATTTT
TRBD1 NA TRBJ1-2 15 TRBV18 CASSPTGGADYGYTF TGTGCCAGCTCACCGACAGGGGGCGCGGACTATGGCTACACCTTC
TRBD1 medium-sized TRBJ1-5 20 TRBV7-3 CASSLGSGQGVFLSNQPQHF TGTGCCAGCAGCTTAGGTTCGGGACAGGGGGTTTTCCTTAGCAATCAGCCCCAGCATTTT
NA few TRBJ1-1 16 TRBV5-4 CASSLRPSGGNTEAFF TGTGCCAGCAGCTTGCGTCCGTCGGGAGGGAACACTGAAGCTTTCTTT
NA few TRBJ1-1 12 TRBV6-2/TRBV6-3 CASHRVNTEAFF TGTGCCAGCCACCGGGTGAACACTGAAGCTTTCTTT
TRBD2 few TRBJ2-5 15 TRBV5-1 CASSFELAGQETQYF TGCGCCAGCAGCTTTGAACTAGCGGGGCAAGAGACCCAGTACTTC
TRBD1 NA TRBJ1-5 15 TRBV19 CASRDRAGGNQPQHF TGTGCCAGCCGGGACAGGGCCGGAGGCAATCAGCCCCAGCATTTT
TRBD1 NA TRBJ1-2 13 TRBV6-1 CASSKQGAWGYTF TGTGCCAGCAGTAAACAGGGGGCTTGGGGCTACACCTTC